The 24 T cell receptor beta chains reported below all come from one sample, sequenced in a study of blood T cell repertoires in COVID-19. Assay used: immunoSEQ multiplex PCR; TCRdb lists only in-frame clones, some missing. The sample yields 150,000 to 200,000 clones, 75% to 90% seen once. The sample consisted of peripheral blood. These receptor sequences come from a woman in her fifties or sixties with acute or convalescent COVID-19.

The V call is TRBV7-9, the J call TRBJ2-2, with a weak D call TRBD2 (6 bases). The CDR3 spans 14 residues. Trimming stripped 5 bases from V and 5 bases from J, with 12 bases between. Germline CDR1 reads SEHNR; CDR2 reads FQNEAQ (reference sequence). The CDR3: CASSPTGGTGELFF. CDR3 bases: TGTGCCAGCAGCCCCACCGGAGGGACCGGGGAGCTGTTTTTT. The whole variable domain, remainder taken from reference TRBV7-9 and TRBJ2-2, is DTGVSQNPRHKITKRGQNVTFRCDPISEHNRLYWYRQTLGQGPEFLTYFQNEAQLEKSRLLSDRFSAERPKGSFSTLEIQRTEQGDSAMYLCASSPTGGTGELFFGEGSRLTVL.

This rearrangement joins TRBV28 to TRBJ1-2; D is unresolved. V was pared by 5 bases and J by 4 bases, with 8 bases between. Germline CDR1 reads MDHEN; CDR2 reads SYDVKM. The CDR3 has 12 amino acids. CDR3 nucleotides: TGTGCCAGCAGTCCCTATCCCTATGGCTACACCTTC. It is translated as CASSPYPYGYTF.

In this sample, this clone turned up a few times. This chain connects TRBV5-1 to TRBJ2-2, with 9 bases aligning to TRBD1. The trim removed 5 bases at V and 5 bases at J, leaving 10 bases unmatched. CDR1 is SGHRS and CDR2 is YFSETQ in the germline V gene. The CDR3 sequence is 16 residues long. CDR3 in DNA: TGCGCCAGCAGTCCACGCCCCGGGACAGGGACCGGGGAGCTGTTTTTT. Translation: CASSPRPGTGTGELFF.

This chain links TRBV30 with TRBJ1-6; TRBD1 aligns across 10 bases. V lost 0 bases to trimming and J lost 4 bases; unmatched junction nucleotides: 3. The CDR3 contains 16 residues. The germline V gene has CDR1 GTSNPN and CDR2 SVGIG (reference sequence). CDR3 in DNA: TGTGCCTGGAGTGTAGGGGGACAGGGGTATAATTCACCCCTCCACTTT. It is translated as CAWSVGGQGYNSPLHF. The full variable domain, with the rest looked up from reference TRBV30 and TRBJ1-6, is SQTIHQWPATLVQPVGSPLSLECTVEGTSNPNLYWYRQAAGRGLQLLFYSVGIGQISSEVPQNLSASRPQDRQFILSSKKLLLSDSGFYLCAWSVGGQGYNSPLHFGNGTRLTVT.

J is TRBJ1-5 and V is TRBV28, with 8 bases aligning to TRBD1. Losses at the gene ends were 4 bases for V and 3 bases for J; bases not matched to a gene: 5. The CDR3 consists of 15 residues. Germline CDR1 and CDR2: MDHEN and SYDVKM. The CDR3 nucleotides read TGTGCCAGCAGTTCTCAGGGGGCTGCCAATCAGCCCCAGCATTTT. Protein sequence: CASSSQGAANQPQHF.

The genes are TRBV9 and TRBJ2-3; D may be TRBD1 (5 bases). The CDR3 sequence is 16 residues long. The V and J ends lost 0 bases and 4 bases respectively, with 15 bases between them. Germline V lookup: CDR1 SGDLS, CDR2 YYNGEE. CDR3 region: CASSVEGQGWADTQYF. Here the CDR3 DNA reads TGTGCCAGCAGCGTAGAGGGGCAGGGCTGGGCAGATACGCAGTATTTT.

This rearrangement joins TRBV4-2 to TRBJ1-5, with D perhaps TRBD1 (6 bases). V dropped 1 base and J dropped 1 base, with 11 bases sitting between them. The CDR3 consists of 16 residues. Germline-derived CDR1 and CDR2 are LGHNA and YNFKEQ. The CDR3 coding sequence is TGTGCCAGCAGCCAAGCCGGGGGGACAAGCAATCAGCCCCAGCATTTT. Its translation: CASSQAGGTSNQPQHF.

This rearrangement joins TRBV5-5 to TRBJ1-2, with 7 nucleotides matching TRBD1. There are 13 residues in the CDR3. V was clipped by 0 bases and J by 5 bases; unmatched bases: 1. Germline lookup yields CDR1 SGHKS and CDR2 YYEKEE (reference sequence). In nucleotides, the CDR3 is TGTGCCAGCAGCTTGGGGACAGGATATGGCTACACCTTC. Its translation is CASSLGTGYGYTF.

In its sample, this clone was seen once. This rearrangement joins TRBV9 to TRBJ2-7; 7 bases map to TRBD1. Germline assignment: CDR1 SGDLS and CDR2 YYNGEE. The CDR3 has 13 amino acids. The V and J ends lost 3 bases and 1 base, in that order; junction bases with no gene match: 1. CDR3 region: CASSGQGSYEQYF. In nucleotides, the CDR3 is TGTGCCAGCAGCGGACAGGGATCCTACGAGCAGTACTTC. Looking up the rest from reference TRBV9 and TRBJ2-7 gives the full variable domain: DSGVTQTPKHLITATGQRVTLRCSPRSGDLSVYWYQQSLDQGLQFLIQYYNGEERAKGNILERFSAQQFPDLHSELNLSSLELGDSALYFCASSGQGSYEQYFGPGTRLTVT.

This chain's CDR3 is CASSLTGQTNYGYTF. The CDR3 nucleotides are TGCGCCAGCAGTCTAACAGGGCAGACTAACTATGGCTACACCTTC. J is TRBJ1-2 and V is TRBV23-1, with TRBD1 as a possible D gene (6 bases). TRBV23-1 is designated an ORF whose function remains uncertain. The V end lost 4 bases, the J end lost 0 bases, and 12 bases lay between the germline ends. The CDR3 contains 15 residues.

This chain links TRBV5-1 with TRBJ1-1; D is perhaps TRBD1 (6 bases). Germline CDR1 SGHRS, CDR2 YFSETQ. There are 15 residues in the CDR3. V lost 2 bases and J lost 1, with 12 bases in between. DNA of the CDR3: TGCGCCAGCAGCTTACAGGGTGGGAAGAACACTGAAGCTTTCTTT. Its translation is CASSLQGGKNTEAFF.

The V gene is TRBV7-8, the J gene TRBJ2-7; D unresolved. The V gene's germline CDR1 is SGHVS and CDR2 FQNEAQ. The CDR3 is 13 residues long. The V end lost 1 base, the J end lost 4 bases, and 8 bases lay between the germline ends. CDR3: CASSLGTIYEQYF. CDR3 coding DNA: TGTGCCAGCAGCTTAGGCACTATTTACGAGCAGTACTTC.

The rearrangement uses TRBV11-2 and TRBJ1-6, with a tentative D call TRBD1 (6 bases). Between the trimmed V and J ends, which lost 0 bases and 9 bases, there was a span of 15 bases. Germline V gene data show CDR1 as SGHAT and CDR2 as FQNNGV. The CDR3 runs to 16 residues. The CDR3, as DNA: TGTGCCAGCAGCTTAGATTCACAGGGTGCCGGTTCACCCCTCCACTTT. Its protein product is CASSLDSQGAGSPLHF.

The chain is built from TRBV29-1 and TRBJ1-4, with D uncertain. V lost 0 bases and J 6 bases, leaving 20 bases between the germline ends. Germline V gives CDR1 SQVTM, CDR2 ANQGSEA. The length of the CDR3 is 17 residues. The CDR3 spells CSVEDPRSPTGYEKLFF. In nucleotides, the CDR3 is TGCAGCGTTGAAGATCCGAGGAGCCCTACGGGATATGAAAAACTGTTTTTT. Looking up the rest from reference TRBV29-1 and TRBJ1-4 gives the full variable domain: SAVISQKPSRDICQRGTSLTIQCQVDSQVTMMFWYRQQPGQSLTLIATANQGSEATYESGFVIDKFPISRPNLTFSTLTVSNMSPEDSSIYLCSVEDPRSPTGYEKLFFGSGTQLSVL.

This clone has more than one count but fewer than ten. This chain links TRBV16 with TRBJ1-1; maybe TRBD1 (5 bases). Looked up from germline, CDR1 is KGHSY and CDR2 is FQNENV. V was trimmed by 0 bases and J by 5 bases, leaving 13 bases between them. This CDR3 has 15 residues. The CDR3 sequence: CASSQSAWGGTEAFF. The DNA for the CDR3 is TGTGCCAGCAGCCAATCTGCCTGGGGGGGGACTGAAGCTTTCTTT.

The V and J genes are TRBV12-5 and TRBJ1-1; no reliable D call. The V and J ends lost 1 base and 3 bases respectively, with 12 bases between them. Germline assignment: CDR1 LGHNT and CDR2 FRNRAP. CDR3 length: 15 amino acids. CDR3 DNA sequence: TGTGCTAGTGGTTTGGCAGGCCCTGTGGACACTGAAGCTTTCTTT. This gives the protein CASGLAGPVDTEAFF.

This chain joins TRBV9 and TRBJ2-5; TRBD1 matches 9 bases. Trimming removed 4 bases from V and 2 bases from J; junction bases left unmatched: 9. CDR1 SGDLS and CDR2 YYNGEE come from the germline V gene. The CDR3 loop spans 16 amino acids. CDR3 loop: CASSTSTGQGQETQYF. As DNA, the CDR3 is TGTGCCAGCAGCACTAGCACGGGACAGGGTCAAGAGACCCAGTACTTC.

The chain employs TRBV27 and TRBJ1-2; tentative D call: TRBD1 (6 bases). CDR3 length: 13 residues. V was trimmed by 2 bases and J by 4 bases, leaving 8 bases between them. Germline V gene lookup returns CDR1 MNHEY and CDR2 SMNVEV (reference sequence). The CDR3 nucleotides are TGTGCCAGCAGTTTAGGGGGCTCCTATGGCTACACCTTC. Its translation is CASSLGGSYGYTF.

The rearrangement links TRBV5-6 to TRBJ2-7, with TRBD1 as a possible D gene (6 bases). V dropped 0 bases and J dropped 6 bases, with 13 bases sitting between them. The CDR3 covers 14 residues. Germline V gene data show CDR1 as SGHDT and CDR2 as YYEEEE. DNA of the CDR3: TGTGCCAGCAGCTTGGGGTACAGGGAAGGCGAGCAGTACTTC. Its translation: CASSLGYREGEQYF.

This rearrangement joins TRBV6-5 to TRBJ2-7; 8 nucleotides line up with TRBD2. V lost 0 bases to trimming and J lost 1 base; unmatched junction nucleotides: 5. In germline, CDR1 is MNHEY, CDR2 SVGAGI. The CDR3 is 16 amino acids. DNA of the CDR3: TGTGCCAGCAGTTACTCCACTAGCGGATTATCCTACGAGCAGTACTTC. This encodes CASSYSTSGLSYEQYF.

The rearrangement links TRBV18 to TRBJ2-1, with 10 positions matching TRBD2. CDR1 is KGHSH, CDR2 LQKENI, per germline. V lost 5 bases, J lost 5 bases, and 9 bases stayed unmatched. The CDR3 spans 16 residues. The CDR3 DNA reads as TGTGCCAGCTCAAATCTTCCTAGCGGGGGAGACAATGAGCAGTTCTTC. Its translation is CASSNLPSGGDNEQFF.

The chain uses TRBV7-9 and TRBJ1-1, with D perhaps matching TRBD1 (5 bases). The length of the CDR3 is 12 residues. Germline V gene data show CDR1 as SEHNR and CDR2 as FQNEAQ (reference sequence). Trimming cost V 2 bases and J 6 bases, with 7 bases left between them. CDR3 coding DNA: TGTGCCAGCAGCTTATCAGGGTCTGAAGCTTTCTTT. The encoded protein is CASSLSGSEAFF.

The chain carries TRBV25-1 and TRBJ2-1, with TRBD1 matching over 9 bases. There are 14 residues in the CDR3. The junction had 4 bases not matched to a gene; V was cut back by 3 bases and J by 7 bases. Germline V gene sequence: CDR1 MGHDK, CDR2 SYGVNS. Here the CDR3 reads CASSEDRGKNEQFF. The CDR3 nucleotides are TGTGCCAGCAGTGAGGACAGGGGTAAGAATGAGCAGTTCTTC.

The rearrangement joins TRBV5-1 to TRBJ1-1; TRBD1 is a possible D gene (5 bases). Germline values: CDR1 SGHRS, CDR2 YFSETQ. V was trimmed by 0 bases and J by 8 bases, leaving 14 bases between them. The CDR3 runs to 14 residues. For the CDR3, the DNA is TGCGCCAGCAGCTTGGCCAGGGCCAACCGGGAAGCTTTCTTT. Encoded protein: CASSLARANREAFF.